These 17 T cell receptor beta chains were sequenced from one sample in a study of identical twins. MiXCR, applied by TCRdb to the 5' RACE reads, yields one record per CDR3 protein. The sample has 140,000 to 150,000 distinct CDR3 sequences; roughly 3.3% are singletons. The sequencing sample was made of memory T cells sorted from blood. These receptors were collected from a man aged 18 to 30 in good health.

In nucleotides, the CDR3 is TGTGCCAGTAGGAGGACTAGCGGGAGGTCAGATACGCAGTATTTT. Its translation is CASRRTSGRSDTQYF. The V call is TRBV19, the J call TRBJ2-3; 14 bases map to TRBD2. The ends lost 6 bases at V and 4 bases at J; junction bases unmatched: 3. CDR1 and CDR2 from the germline V gene are LNHDA and SQIVND (reference sequence). The CDR3 extends over 15 amino acids.

As to this clonotype: A much bigger clone sits one base away, suggesting this may be a read error. The rearrangement joins TRBV20-1 to TRBJ2-3, with D tentatively TRBD1 or TRBD2 (5 bases each). The CDR3 is 13 amino acids. Germline values: CDR1 DFQATT, CDR2 SNEGSKA (reference sequence). Written as DNA, the CDR3 is TGCAGTGCTAGTGGGACGAGCACAGATACGCAGTGTTTT. This gives the protein CSASGTSTDTQCF.

This clonotype was counted a few times. The CDR3 DNA reads as TGTGCCAGCAGACTTTCCGGGACGCTATCCTACGAGCAGTACTTC. Translating gives CASRLSGTLSYEQYF. This chain links TRBV6-2 or TRBV6-3 with TRBJ2-7, with D possibly being TRBD1 or TRBD2 (5 bases each). The CDR3 covers 15 residues. Germline CDR1 reads MNHEY; CDR2 reads SVGEGT. The V and J ends lost 6 bases and 1 base respectively, with 16 bases between them.

In this sample, this clonotype turned up many times. V and J are TRBV7-7 and TRBJ2-1, with 8 bases aligning to TRBD2. The length of the CDR3 is 17 residues. V shed 1 base and J 9 bases; nucleotides not matched to a gene: 14. Germline values: CDR1 SSHAT, CDR2 FNYEAQ (reference sequence). In DNA, the CDR3 is TGTGCCAGCAGCTTAGGAGGGGGAGGGACTAGTCGCACTGAGCAGTTCTTC. This gives the protein CASSLGGGGTSRTEQFF. Using reference TRBV7-7 and TRBJ2-1 for the parts outside the CDR3, the full variable domain is GAGVSQSPRYKVTKRGQDVTLRCDPISSHATLYWYQQALGQGPEFLTYFNYEAQPDKSGLPSDRFSAERPEGSISTLTIQRTEQRDSAMYRCASSLGGGGTSRTEQFFGPGTRLTVL.

This clonotype was counted ten times or more. The V gene is TRBV20-1, the J gene TRBJ2-3; the match to TRBD2 covers 12 bases. Germline V lookup: CDR1 DFQATT, CDR2 SNEGSKA (reference sequence). The CDR3 loop spans 14 amino acids. V was clipped by 3 bases and J by 8 bases; unmatched bases: 6. The CDR3 is CSASLAGGLGTQYF. The CDR3 nucleotides read TGCAGTGCTAGCCTAGCGGGGGGGTTGGGTACGCAGTATTTT.

The sample holds many counts of this clonotype. V and J are TRBV6-1 and TRBJ1-5; possibly TRBD1 for D (5 bases). This CDR3 is 13 amino acids long. CDR1 MNHNS and CDR2 SASEGT come from the germline V gene. Deletions cut 3 bases from V and 11 bases from J, with 14 bases between. The CDR3 loop is CASSDAGTSSQHF. The CDR3 bases are TGTGCCAGCAGTGACGCCGGGACTTCATCCCAGCATTTT.

In this sample, this clonotype turned up many times. V and J are TRBV6-1 and TRBJ2-1; no reliable D call. The length of the CDR3 is 13 residues. The ends were cut back, 5 bases at V and 6 bases at J, with 11 bases in the middle. CDR1 and CDR2 (germline): MNHNS, SASEGT. The DNA of the CDR3 is TGTGCCAGCAGTAATCCGAATAGCAATGAGCAGTTCTTC. Protein: CASSNPNSNEQFF.

In this sample, this clonotype turned up many times. The rearrangement uses TRBV4-2 and TRBJ2-2; D gene ambiguous. This CDR3 has 16 amino acids. Germline V gives CDR1 LGHNA, CDR2 YNFKEQ. Trimming took off 4 bases at V and 2 bases at J, with 14 bases between the two ends. The CDR3 nucleotides read TGTGCCAGCAGCCTCCACCCTATGGCCAACACCGGGGAGCTGTTTTTT. Its protein is CASSLHPMANTGELFF.

This clonotype was seen ten or more times. The V gene is TRBV7-2, the J gene TRBJ1-5; D uncertain. The germline CDR1 and CDR2 sequences are SGHTA and FQGNSA. The ends were cut back, 4 bases at V and 7 bases at J, with 17 bases in the middle. This CDR3 is built from 15 residues. The CDR3 DNA is TGTGCCAGCAGCTCTTGGGAAGTAGTCGGGCAGCCCCAGCATTTT. This codes for CASSSWEVVGQPQHF.

This clonotype was detected ten times or more. The rearrangement joins TRBV6-1 to TRBJ2-2; D not certain. Between the trimmed V and J ends, which lost 7 bases and 3 bases, there was a span of 15 bases. The CDR3 is 15 amino acids. Germline lookup yields CDR1 MNHNS and CDR2 SASEGT. The CDR3 here is CASKTPETDTGELFF. In DNA form, the CDR3 reads TGTGCCAGCAAGACCCCGGAAACCGACACCGGGGAGCTGTTTTTT.

CDR3 sequence reads: CASSKFVTANYEQYV. CDR3 in DNA: TGTGCCAGCAGCAAGTTCGTGACAGCCAACTACGAGCAGTACGTC. The chain employs TRBV21-1 and TRBJ2-7; the tabulated D call, TRBD1, remains unverified against the DNA. TRBV21-1 is described as a pseudogene. The CDR3 is 15 residues long.

This clonotype appeared many times. CDR3 DNA sequence: TGCGCCAGTAAATGGGCTAGCGGGGGACAAGAGACCCAGTACTTC. Residues: CASKWASGGQETQYF. This sequence joins TRBV5-1 and TRBJ2-5; 10 nucleotides agree with TRBD2. V gave up 8 bases and J gave up 2 bases; unmatched junction bases: 9. The CDR3 has 15 amino acids. Germline values: CDR1 SGHRS, CDR2 YFSETQ.

This clonotype was seen ten or more times. The CDR3 bases are TGTGCCAGCTCACGCGTAGGTGGGGATGGCGAGCAGTACGTC. It translates to CASSRVGGDGEQYV. The V gene is TRBV18, the J gene TRBJ2-7, with D unclear. The CDR3 length is 14 residues. Trimming removed 4 bases at V and 6 bases at J, with 16 bases between. Germline V CDR1 and CDR2: KGHSH, LQKENI.

This clonotype was seen at least ten times. The V and J genes are TRBV6-1 and TRBJ2-7; 8 nucleotides agree with TRBD1. V was pared by 6 bases and J by 2 bases, with 6 bases of the junction left unmatched. This CDR3 contains 14 residues. Germline lookup yields CDR1 MNHNS and CDR2 SASEGT. CDR3 protein: CASRHGTGPYEQYF. CDR3 sequence (DNA): TGTGCCAGCAGACACGGGACAGGACCCTACGAGCAGTACTTC.

In nucleotides, the CDR3 is TGCAGTGCTAGAGATTTGGGCACGGTGAACACTGAAGCTTTCTTT. This codes for CSARDLGTVNTEAFF. V gene TRBV20-1 combines with J gene TRBJ1-1; D gene ambiguous. Per germline, CDR1 DFQATT and CDR2 SNEGSKA (reference sequence). The CDR3 sequence is 15 residues long. Trimming cost V 0 bases and J 0 bases, with 11 bases left between them.

Ten or more counts support this clonotype. A junction end diverges from the germline sequence, so it may reflect a read error. The chain employs TRBV6-1 and TRBJ2-1; D unresolved. The CDR3 has 8 residues. In germline, CDR1 is MNHNS, CDR2 SASEGT. CDR3 sequence reads: CASGPDTF. In DNA form, the CDR3 reads TGTGCCAGCGGCCCCGACACCTTC.

This clonotype was seen ten or more times. The V and J genes are TRBV7-2 and TRBJ2-1, with 8 positions matching TRBD2. Unmatched junction bases numbered 7, after V lost 2 bases and J lost 7 bases. Germline values: CDR1 SGHTA, CDR2 FQGNSA. The CDR3 is 15 amino acids. CDR3 in amino acids: CASSLRSGGPNEQFF. The CDR3 DNA sequence: TGTGCCAGCAGCTTAAGGTCGGGAGGGCCTAATGAGCAGTTCTTC.